This TCR beta chain stems from a study of cytomegalovirus exposure and HLA in healthy donors. The PCR made use of 60 Vbeta and 13 Jbeta primers. Generated by immunoSEQ multiplex PCR, the TCRdb table keeps only in-frame clones and is missing some. This table holds under 200,000 clones, more than 75% found once. In germline, CDR1 is SGHNT, CDR2 YYREEE (reference sequence). The CDR3 has 14 amino acids. Trimming stripped 0 bases from V and 3 bases from J, with 8 bases between. Study-level findings and limits: Fewer than 200 TCR beta chains were listed as cytomegalovirus-associated. Most likely, a cluster of highly shared sequence variants arose as a sequencing artifact. There were some public TCRs occurring in many donors, but most TCR sequences were rare. Fewer N-insertions (relative to the approximately 700-donor mean) were reportedly seen in an Asian-associated ancestry cluster in a later analysis.

Comment on this clone: What it recognizes is unknown.

The chain is built from TRBV5-4 and TRBJ2-3; D uncertain. This receptor was taken from a girl aged 10-17 years in good health and CMV-seropositive. The specimen sequenced was PBMCs. This CDR3 is CASSLVISTDTQYF. CDR3 bases: TGTGCCAGCAGCTTGGTGATCAGTACAGATACGCAGTATTTT.